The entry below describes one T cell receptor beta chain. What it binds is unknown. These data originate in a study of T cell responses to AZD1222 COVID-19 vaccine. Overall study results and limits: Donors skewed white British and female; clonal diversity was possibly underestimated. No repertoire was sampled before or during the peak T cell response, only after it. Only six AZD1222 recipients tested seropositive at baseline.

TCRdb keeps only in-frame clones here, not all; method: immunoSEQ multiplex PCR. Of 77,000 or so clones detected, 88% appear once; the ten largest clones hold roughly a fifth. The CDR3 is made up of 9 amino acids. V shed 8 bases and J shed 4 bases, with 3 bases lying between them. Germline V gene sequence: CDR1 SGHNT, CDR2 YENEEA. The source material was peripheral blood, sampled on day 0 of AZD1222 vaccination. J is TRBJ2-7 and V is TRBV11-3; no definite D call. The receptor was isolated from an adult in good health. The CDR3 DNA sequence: TGTGCCAGCGGTTACGAGCAGTACTTC. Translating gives CASGYEQYF.